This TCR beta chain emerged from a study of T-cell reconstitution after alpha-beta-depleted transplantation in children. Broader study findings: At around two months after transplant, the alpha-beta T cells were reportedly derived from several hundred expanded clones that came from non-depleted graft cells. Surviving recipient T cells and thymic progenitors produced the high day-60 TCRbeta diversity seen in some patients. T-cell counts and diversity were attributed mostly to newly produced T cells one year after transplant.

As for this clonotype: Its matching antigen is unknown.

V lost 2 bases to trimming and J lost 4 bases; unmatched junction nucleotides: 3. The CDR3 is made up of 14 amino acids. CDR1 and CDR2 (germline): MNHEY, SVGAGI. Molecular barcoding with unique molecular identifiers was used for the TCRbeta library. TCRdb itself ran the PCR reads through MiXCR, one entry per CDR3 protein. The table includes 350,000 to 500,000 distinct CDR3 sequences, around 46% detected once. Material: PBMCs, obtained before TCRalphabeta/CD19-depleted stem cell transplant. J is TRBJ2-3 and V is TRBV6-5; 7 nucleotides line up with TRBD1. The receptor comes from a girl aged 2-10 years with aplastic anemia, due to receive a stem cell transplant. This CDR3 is CASSYRQGPDTQYF. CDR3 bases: TGTGCCAGCAGTTACAGACAGGGCCCAGATACGCAGTATTTT.